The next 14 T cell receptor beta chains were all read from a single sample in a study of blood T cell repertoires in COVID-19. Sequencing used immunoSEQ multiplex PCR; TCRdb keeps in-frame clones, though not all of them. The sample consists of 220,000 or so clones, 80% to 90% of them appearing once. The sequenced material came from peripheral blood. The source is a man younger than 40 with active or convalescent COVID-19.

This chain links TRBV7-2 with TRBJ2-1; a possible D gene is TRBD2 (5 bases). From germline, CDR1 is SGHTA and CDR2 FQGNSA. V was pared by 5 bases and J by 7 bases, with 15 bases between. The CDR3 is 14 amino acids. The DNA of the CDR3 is TGTGCCAGCAGCCCCTGGACTCTAAGGAATGAGCAGTTCTTC. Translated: CASSPWTLRNEQFF.

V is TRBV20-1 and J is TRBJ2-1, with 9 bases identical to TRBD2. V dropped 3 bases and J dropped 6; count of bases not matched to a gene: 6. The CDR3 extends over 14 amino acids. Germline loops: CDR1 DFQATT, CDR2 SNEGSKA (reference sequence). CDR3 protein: CSASSSSGVNEQFF. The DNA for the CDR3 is TGCAGTGCTAGTTCTTCTAGCGGGGTCAATGAGCAGTTCTTC.

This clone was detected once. Written as DNA, the CDR3 is TGTGCCAGCACTTTCAGTGGGGGCTCGGGCTACACCTTC. It encodes CASTFSGGSGYTF. The chain employs TRBV12-3 or TRBV12-4 and TRBJ1-2, with D tentatively TRBD1 (6 bases). V was trimmed by 7 bases and J by 8 bases, leaving 17 bases between them. There are 13 residues in the CDR3.

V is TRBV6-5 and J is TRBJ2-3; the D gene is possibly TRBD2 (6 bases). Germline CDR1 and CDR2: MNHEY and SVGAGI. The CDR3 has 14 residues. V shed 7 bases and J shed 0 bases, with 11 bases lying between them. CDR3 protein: CASTRDFSTDTQYF. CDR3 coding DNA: TGTGCCAGCACCAGGGACTTTAGCACAGATACGCAGTATTTT.

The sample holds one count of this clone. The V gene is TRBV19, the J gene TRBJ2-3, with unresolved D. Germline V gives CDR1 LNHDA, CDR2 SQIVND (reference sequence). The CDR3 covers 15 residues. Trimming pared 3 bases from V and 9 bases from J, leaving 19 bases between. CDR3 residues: CASSILPVGAGTQYF. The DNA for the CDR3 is TGTGCCAGTAGTATCCTCCCGGTGGGCGCAGGCACGCAGTATTTT.

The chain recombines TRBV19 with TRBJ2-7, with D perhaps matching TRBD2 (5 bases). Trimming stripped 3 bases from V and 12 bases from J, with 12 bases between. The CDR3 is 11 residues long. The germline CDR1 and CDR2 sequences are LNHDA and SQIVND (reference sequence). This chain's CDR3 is CASSIPPEGYF. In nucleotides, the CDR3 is TGTGCCAGTAGTATCCCTCCAGAGGGGTACTTC.

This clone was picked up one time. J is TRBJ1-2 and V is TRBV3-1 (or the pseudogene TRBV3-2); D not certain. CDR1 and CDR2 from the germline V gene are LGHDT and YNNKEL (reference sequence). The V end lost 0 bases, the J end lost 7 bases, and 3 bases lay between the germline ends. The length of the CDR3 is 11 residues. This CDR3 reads CASSQDSGYTF. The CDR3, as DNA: TGTGCCAGCAGCCAAGACAGTGGCTACACCTTC.

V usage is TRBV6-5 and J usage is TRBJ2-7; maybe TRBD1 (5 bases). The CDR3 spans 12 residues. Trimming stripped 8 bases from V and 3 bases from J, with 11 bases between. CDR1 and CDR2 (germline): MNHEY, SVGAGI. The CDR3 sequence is CASRQTDYEQYF. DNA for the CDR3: TGTGCCAGCCGCCAGACAGACTACGAGCAGTACTTC.

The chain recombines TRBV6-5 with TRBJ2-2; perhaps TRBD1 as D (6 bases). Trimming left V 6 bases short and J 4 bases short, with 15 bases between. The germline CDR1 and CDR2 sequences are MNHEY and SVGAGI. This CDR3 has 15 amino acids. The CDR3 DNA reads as TGTGCCAGCAGCCTCTCCGGGACAACCACCGGGGAGCTGTTTTTT. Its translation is CASSLSGTTTGELFF.

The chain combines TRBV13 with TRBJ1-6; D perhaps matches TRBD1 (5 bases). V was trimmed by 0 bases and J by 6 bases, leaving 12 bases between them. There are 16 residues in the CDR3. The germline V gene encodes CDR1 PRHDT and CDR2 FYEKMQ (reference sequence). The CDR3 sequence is CASSLGSGAANSPLHF. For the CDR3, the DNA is TGTGCCAGCAGCTTAGGGAGCGGGGCGGCTAATTCACCCCTCCACTTT. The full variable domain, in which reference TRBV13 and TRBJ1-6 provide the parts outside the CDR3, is AAGVIQSPRHLIKEKRETATLKCYPIPRHDTVYWYQQGPGQDPQFLISFYEKMQSDKGSIPDRFSAQQFSDYHSELNMSSLELGDSALYFCASSLGSGAANSPLHFGNGTRLTVT.

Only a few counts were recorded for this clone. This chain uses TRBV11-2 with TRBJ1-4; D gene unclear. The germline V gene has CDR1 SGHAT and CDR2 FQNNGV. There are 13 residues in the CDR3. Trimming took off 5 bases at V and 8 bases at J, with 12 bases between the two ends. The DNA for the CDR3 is TGTGCCAGCAGCCCCGGGAGGGAAGAAAAACTGTTTTTT. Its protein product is CASSPGREEKLFF.

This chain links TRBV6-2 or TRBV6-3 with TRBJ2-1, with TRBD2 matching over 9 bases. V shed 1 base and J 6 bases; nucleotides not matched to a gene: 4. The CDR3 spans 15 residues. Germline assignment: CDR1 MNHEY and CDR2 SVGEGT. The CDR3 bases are TGTGCCAGCAGTTACTGGAGCGGGGGGTTCAATGAGCAGTTCTTC. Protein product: CASSYWSGGFNEQFF.

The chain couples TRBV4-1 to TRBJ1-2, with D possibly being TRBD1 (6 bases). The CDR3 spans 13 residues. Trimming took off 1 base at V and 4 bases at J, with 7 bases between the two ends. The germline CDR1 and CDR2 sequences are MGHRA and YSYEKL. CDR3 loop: CASSQGQVYGYTF. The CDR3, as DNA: TGCGCCAGCAGCCAAGGACAGGTCTATGGCTACACCTTC.

Written as DNA, the CDR3 is TGTGCCAGCATAGCTTCACCATACAATGAGCAGTTCTTC. Amino acids: CASIASPYNEQFF. The chain links TRBV2 to TRBJ2-1, with unresolved D. Trimming pared 7 bases from V and 4 bases from J, leaving 11 bases between. Per germline, CDR1 SNHLY and CDR2 FYNNEI. The length of the CDR3 is 13 residues.